The clone carrying this T cell receptor (beta chain) was detected once. Antigen unknown. The CDR3 has 15 residues. Looked up from germline, CDR1 is LNHDA and CDR2 is SQIVND (reference sequence). Trimming removed 7 bases from V and 6 bases from J, with 19 bases in between. This record belongs to a study of cytomegalovirus exposure and HLA in healthy donors. Findings of the study overall: Subsequent analysis found a tendency for first-cohort TCR clusters to co-occur within the 120 or so validation repertoires. Across donors, most TCRs were seen rarely, yet some public ones were widespread.

The protocol was immunoSEQ multiplex PCR, while the TCRdb copy is restricted to in-frame clones and leaves out a portion. The sample lists about 150,000 clones, more than 70% occurring once. Input material: PBMCs. This sequence joins TRBV19 and TRBJ2-1; tentative D call: TRBD2 (6 bases). The TCR originated in a man in his late teens or twenties in good health and CMV-seronegative. This CDR3 reads CASTTSDYRANEQFF. The CDR3 coding sequence is TGTGCCAGTACCACTTCGGACTACCGGGCCAATGAGCAGTTCTTC.